Shown below are 27 T cell receptor beta chains from a single sample sequenced in a study of neurological immune-mediated disorders. TCRdb used MiXCR to reprocess the 5' RACE reads, holding one entry per CDR3 protein. The profile shows more than 50,000 distinct CDR3 sequences, more than 20% of them singletons. Time point here: technical triplicate 2. The sequenced sample was PBMCs. Receptor source: a man aged 60 to 69 with HTLV-1-associated myelopathy (HAM/TSP).

This clonotype was seen many times. The chain uses TRBV5-1 and TRBJ2-3, with D tentatively TRBD2 (6 bases). The V end lost 7 bases, the J end lost 3 bases, and 15 bases lay between the germline ends. The CDR3 spans 14 residues. The V gene's germline CDR1 is SGHRS and CDR2 YFSETQ. The CDR3 loop reads CASSLASGTDTQYF. CDR3 in DNA: TGCGCCAGCTCTCTAGCGAGTGGGACAGATACGCAGTATTTT.

This chain connects TRBV11-2 to TRBJ2-2; 10 bases agree with TRBD2. Germline V gene sequence: CDR1 SGHAT, CDR2 FQNNGV. This CDR3 contains 21 residues. Trimming cost V 3 bases and J 1 base; bases outside gene matches: 17. The CDR3 DNA reads TGTGCCAGCAGCTTGGCGGGACAGATGGGACTAGCGCTACAGAACACCGGGGAGCTGTTTTTT. Its protein product is CASSLAGQMGLALQNTGELFF.

The sample holds many counts of this clonotype. The rearrangement uses TRBV6-1 and TRBJ2-5; D unresolved. Germline values: CDR1 MNHNS, CDR2 SASEGT. Trimming pared 2 bases from V and 2 bases from J, leaving 12 bases between. The CDR3 covers 15 residues. CDR3 region: CASSEQVVSQETQYF. In DNA, the CDR3 is TGTGCCAGCAGTGAACAAGTCGTCAGTCAAGAGACCCAGTACTTC.

This chain links TRBV5-1 with TRBJ2-3; D not certain. Germline CDR1 and CDR2: SGHRS and YFSETQ. The V and J ends lost 4 bases and 4 bases respectively, with 7 bases between them. The CDR3 is 12 amino acids. CDR3 protein: CASSATADTQYF. The CDR3 region has the DNA TGCGCCAGCAGCGCGACGGCAGATACGCAGTATTTT.

This clonotype has only one observation. The V gene is TRBV28, the J gene TRBJ2-7; D call uncertain. Germline-derived CDR1 and CDR2 are MDHEN and SYDVKM. CDR3 length equals 14 residues. Trimming removed 2 bases at V and 2 bases at J, with 10 bases between. The CDR3 sequence is CASSLELGTYEQYF. The DNA of the CDR3 is TGTGCCAGCAGTTTAGAACTGGGGACCTACGAGCAGTACTTC.

This clonotype was counted ten times or more. This sequence joins TRBV5-1 and TRBJ2-5, with TRBD1 matching over 8 bases. Germline CDR1 reads SGHRS; CDR2 reads YFSETQ. The V segment lost 4 bases and the J segment 5 bases; nucleotides outside the gene matches: 16. The CDR3 loop spans 17 amino acids. CDR3 region: CASSLGTGDRGWETQYF. Written as DNA, the CDR3 is TGCGCCAGCAGCCTTGGTACGGGAGACAGGGGCTGGGAGACCCAGTACTTC.

Details on this clonotype: A read error may produce the germline difference seen at one junction end. The V call is TRBV6-6, the J call TRBJ1-1; TRBD1 is a possible D gene (5 bases). CDR3 length: 13 amino acids. Germline V gene data show CDR1 as MNHNY and CDR2 as SVGAGI (reference sequence). The CDR3 DNA reads as TGCGCCATCAGTGCGGGACTCAACAGACCAGCTTTCTTT. Translating it yields CAISAGLNRPAFF.

This clonotype was recorded many times. This chain links TRBV18 with TRBJ1-2, with TRBD1 matching 8 bases. The CDR3 extends over 15 amino acids. Germline V lookup: CDR1 KGHSH, CDR2 LQKENI. V was clipped by 5 bases and J by 5 bases; unmatched bases: 10. DNA for the CDR3: TGTGCCAGCTCAGCGCAGGGGGCTACAGGATATGGCTACACCTTC. This codes for CASSAQGATGYGYTF.

This clonotype appeared many times. The chain is built from TRBV5-1 and TRBJ1-5, with 7 nucleotides matching TRBD1. Trimming cost V 4 bases and J 4 bases; bases outside gene matches: 5. Germline CDR1 is SGHRS and CDR2 is YFSETQ. There are 14 residues in the CDR3. The CDR3 is CASSEGQLNQPQHF. The DNA for the CDR3 is TGCGCCAGCAGCGAGGGACAGCTAAATCAGCCCCAGCATTTT.

Only a few counts were recorded for this clonotype. The V call is TRBV4-3, the J call TRBJ1-1, with 9 bases that match TRBD1. The CDR3 length is 18 residues. Germline-derived CDR1 and CDR2 are LGHNA and YSLEER. Germline trimming cut 0 bases from V and 4 bases from J; bases unmatched to any gene: 12. This CDR3 reads CASSQDLGQGIFITEAFF. The CDR3 nucleotides are TGCGCCAGCAGCCAAGATTTAGGACAGGGGATTTTTATCACTGAAGCTTTCTTT.

This sequence joins TRBV5-1 and TRBJ2-1; 10 nucleotides match TRBD2. The CDR3 is 17 amino acids. Germline V gene sequence: CDR1 SGHRS, CDR2 YFSETQ. The trim removed 0 bases at V and 0 bases at J, leaving 3 bases unmatched. CDR3 amino acids: CASSLAVAGGSYNEQFF. CDR3 nucleotide sequence: TGCGCCAGCAGCTTGGCTGTAGCGGGGGGCTCCTACAATGAGCAGTTCTTC.

At least ten counts were recorded for this clonotype. The chain uses TRBV2 and TRBJ2-2; D not resolved. This CDR3 is built from 12 residues. CDR1 is SNHLY and CDR2 is FYNNEI in the germline V gene. V lost 5 bases, J lost 3 bases, and 4 bases lay in between. CDR3 sequence reads: CASSIDTGELFF. Written as DNA, the CDR3 is TGTGCCAGCAGTATAGACACCGGGGAGCTGTTTTTT.

The genes are TRBV7-6 and TRBJ2-1; 9 nucleotides align to TRBD2. From germline, CDR1 is SGHVS and CDR2 FNYEAQ. The CDR3 is made up of 15 amino acids. Unmatched junction bases numbered 9, after V lost 4 bases and J lost 8 bases. The CDR3 sequence: CASSSGLALVDEQFF. The CDR3 DNA is TGTGCCAGCAGCTCCGGACTAGCGTTAGTGGATGAGCAGTTCTTC.

This clonotype was detected many times. The chain couples TRBV20-1 to TRBJ2-5; D possibly corresponds to TRBD2 (6 bases). The V gene lost 3 bases and the J gene lost 4 bases, with 15 bases spanning the gap. CDR1 and CDR2 (germline): DFQATT, SNEGSKA (reference sequence). The CDR3 is 14 amino acids. The CDR3 region has the DNA TGCAGTGCTAGGCGGGGCCCGCGGAGAGAGACCCAGTACTTC. It is translated as CSARRGPRRETQYF.

This clonotype was recorded many times. The J gene is TRBJ2-3, the V gene TRBV20-1; 7 nucleotides agree with TRBD2. Losses at the gene ends were 0 bases for V and 3 bases for J; bases not matched to a gene: 3. CDR1 DFQATT and CDR2 SNEGSKA come from the germline V gene (reference sequence). This CDR3 has 14 residues. DNA for the CDR3: TGCAGTGCTAGAGATCCAGCGGGAACAGATACGCAGTATTTT. It translates to CSARDPAGTDTQYF.

This clonotype was detected many times. The chain joins TRBV20-1 to TRBJ1-1; the match to TRBD1 covers 9 bases. V dropped 2 bases and J dropped 6; count of bases not matched to a gene: 7. The germline gives CDR1 DFQATT, CDR2 SNEGSKA (reference sequence). The CDR3 contains 14 residues. The chain's CDR3 is CSARFGTGKAEAFF. CDR3 DNA sequence: TGCAGTGCTAGATTTGGGACAGGGAAAGCTGAAGCTTTCTTT.

This clonotype has a count of ten or more. The rearrangement uses TRBV12-3 or TRBV12-4 and TRBJ1-5; no definite D call. The V and J ends lost 5 bases and 4 bases respectively, with 9 bases between them. The CDR3 runs to 13 residues. The CDR3 here is CASSDTENQPQHF. For the CDR3, the DNA is TGTGCCAGCAGTGACACAGAAAATCAGCCCCAGCATTTT.

In this sample, this clonotype turned up many times. The genes are TRBV5-1 and TRBJ2-3, with D hard to call. V was clipped by 5 bases and J by 9 bases, with 19 bases between them. The germline V gene has CDR1 SGHRS and CDR2 YFSETQ. The CDR3 is 14 residues long. In nucleotides, the CDR3 is TGCGCCAGCAGGGCCCGTAGCAGCAGTGAAACGCAGTATTTT. Residues: CASRARSSSETQYF.

This clonotype was seen at least ten times. The rearrangement links TRBV29-1 to TRBJ2-1; the D call may be TRBD1 or TRBD2 (7 bases each). CDR1 and CDR2 from the germline V gene are SQVTM and ANQGSEA. This CDR3 contains 15 residues. Trimming shortened V by 2 bases and J by 7 bases, and 18 bases separated the two germline ends. This CDR3 reads CSVERGAGGGNEQFF. CDR3 sequence (DNA): TGCAGCGTTGAAAGGGGCGCAGGGGGAGGGAATGAGCAGTTCTTC.

This clonotype was detected only a few times. The rearrangement uses TRBV29-1 and TRBJ2-7, with 9 bases lining up with TRBD1. Per the germline V gene, CDR1 is SQVTM and CDR2 is ANQGSEA. V shed 4 bases and J 6 bases; nucleotides not matched to a gene: 7. This CDR3 spans 13 amino acids. This CDR3 reads CSVVSGQGGEQYF. The CDR3 coding sequence is TGCAGCGTTGTATCGGGACAGGGTGGCGAGCAGTACTTC.

Written as DNA, the CDR3 is TGTGCCAGCAGCACCCGGACAGTTGATCGAGCTTTCTTT. Encoded protein: CASSTRTVDRAFF. The chain has TRBV7-8 and TRBJ1-1; D perhaps matches TRBD1 (6 bases). The CDR3 covers 13 residues. With 5 bases removed from V and 10 bases from J, the gap between germline ends came to 17 bases. The germline V gene encodes CDR1 SGHVS and CDR2 FQNEAQ.

The chain carries TRBV5-1 and TRBJ2-3, with TRBD2 identical over 11 bases. The CDR3 runs to 15 residues. V trimming: 4 bases; J trimming: 6 bases; junction bases outside the gene matches: 7. Germline assignment: CDR1 SGHRS and CDR2 YFSETQ. The CDR3 protein is CASSASGTSGDTQYF. The DNA of the CDR3 is TGCGCCAGCAGCGCCTCCGGGACTAGCGGTGATACGCAGTATTTT.

The chain links TRBV20-1 to TRBJ2-1; D remains ambiguous. V gave up 5 bases and J gave up 12 bases, with 14 bases separating them. Germline V gives CDR1 DFQATT, CDR2 SNEGSKA (reference sequence). The CDR3 runs 11 residues. The CDR3 spells CSAGIGDLQFF. The CDR3 coding sequence is TGCAGTGCTGGTATCGGTGATTTGCAGTTCTTC.

In the case of this clonotype: A read error may be the cause here, since a much bigger clone is one base away. The J gene is TRBJ2-7, the V gene TRBV2; 9 bases fit TRBD2. Losses at the gene ends were 4 bases for V and 7 bases for J; bases not matched to a gene: 5. There are 13 residues in the CDR3. Per the germline V gene, CDR1 is SNHLY and CDR2 is FYNNEI. CDR3 loop: CASSGWLAGEQYF. The CDR3 nucleotides are TGTGCCAGCAGTGGGTGGCTAGCGGGGGAGCAGTACTTC. The full variable domain, its missing parts supplied by reference TRBV2 and TRBJ2-7, is EPEVTQTPSHQVTQMGQEVILRCVPISNHLYFYWYRQILGQKVEFLVSFYNNEISEKSEIFDDQFSVERPDGSNFTLKIRSTKLEDSAMYFCASSGWLAGEQYFGPGTRLTVT.

This clonotype showed up just once. The CDR3 nucleotides are TGCAGTGCTAATCTGCGTGAGGGCCCTTCCTACAATGAGCAGTTCTTC. Translated: CSANLREGPSYNEQFF. The chain joins TRBV20-1 to TRBJ2-1, with D perhaps matching TRBD2 (5 bases). CDR1 DFQATT and CDR2 SNEGSKA come from the germline V gene (reference sequence). The CDR3 has 16 amino acids. Trimming pared 4 bases from V and 1 base from J, leaving 17 bases between.

This clonotype was picked up many times. The chain recombines TRBV20-1 with TRBJ2-7, with 7 bases aligning to TRBD1. The CDR3 runs to 14 residues. The ends lost 0 bases at V and 5 bases at J; junction bases unmatched: 7. The germline V gene encodes CDR1 DFQATT and CDR2 SNEGSKA (reference sequence). This CDR3 is CSARDVGTGDEQYF. The CDR3 DNA follows: TGCAGTGCTAGAGATGTGGGAACAGGGGACGAGCAGTACTTC.

This clonotype occurred many times. The J gene is TRBJ2-7, the V gene TRBV7-6, with 9 positions matching TRBD2. The CDR3 has 15 amino acids. Germline CDR1 reads SGHVS; CDR2 reads FNYEAQ. Trimming at V came to 4 bases and at J to 0 bases, leaving 4 bases not matched to a gene. Written as DNA, the CDR3 is TGTGCCAGCAGCTCATTAGCGGGAGTCTCCTACGAGCAGTACTTC. Protein sequence: CASSSLAGVSYEQYF.